This TCR beta chain was obtained from a study of T-cell memory formation after mild COVID-19. Per the germline V gene, CDR1 is SGHTA and CDR2 is FQGNSA. After removal of 5 bases from V and 9 bases from J, the junction contained 8 bases not matched to a gene. The CDR3 is 15 amino acids. Each CDR3 protein is one row after TCRdb ran MiXCR on the 5' RACE reads. Among around 500,000 distinct CDR3 sequences listed, about 20% were seen once. The study, taken as a whole, reports: Clones shrinking between day 15 and 85 showed a balanced CD4/CD8 split, and those that grew later tilted toward CD4+.

In its sample, this clonotype was seen a few times. Its antigen is still unknown. What was sequenced was PBMCs or a T cell subset sorted from them (not recorded which). The chain links TRBV7-2 to TRBJ2-1, with 12 bases that match TRBD2. The origin of this receptor is an adult woman who had mild COVID-19 (a few samples of this study predate the infection). Cell type and time point are not known. As DNA, the CDR3 is TGTGCCAGCAGCCTTGGACTAGCGGGGATGGGTGAGCAGTTCTTC. It encodes CASSLGLAGMGEQFF.